Below are 13 T cell receptor beta chains sequenced from a single sample in a study of high-grade serous ovarian cancer treatment subgroups. Tumor samples were taken before definitive surgery or chemotherapy. The method was immunoSEQ multiplex PCR; TCRdb's version includes in-frame clones alone and lacks a portion of them. The sample lists 3,500 to 4,500 clones, roughly 71% seen once, with roughly 8.6% in the top ten. The sample taken for sequencing was tumor tissue. These receptors were collected from a human donor with high-grade serous ovarian cancer.

The CDR3 reads CASSLAPGIGETQYF. CDR3 sequence (DNA): TGCGCCAGCAGCTTGGCCCCAGGTATAGGAGAGACCCAGTACTTC. The J gene is TRBJ2-5, the V gene TRBV5-1; D is unclear. CDR1 is SGHRS, CDR2 YFSETQ, per germline. The CDR3 contains 15 residues. Trimming cost V 0 bases and J 4 bases, with 13 bases left between them.

This clone came up once. The V and J genes are TRBV6-4 and TRBJ2-3; TRBD2 agrees at 9 bases. Trimming cost V 3 bases and J 3 bases; bases outside gene matches: 4. This CDR3 spans 15 amino acids. Per the germline V gene, CDR1 is MRHNA and CDR2 is SNTAGT. The CDR3 loop reads CASSEGGGATDTQYF. The CDR3 DNA reads as TGTGCCAGCAGTGAAGGCGGGGGGGCGACAGATACGCAGTATTTT.

V gene TRBV5-6 combines with J gene TRBJ1-1; the D is unclear. Looked up from germline, CDR1 is SGHDT and CDR2 is YYEEEE. The CDR3 is made up of 14 amino acids. Trimming removed 1 base from V and 0 bases from J, with 7 bases in between. The CDR3 loop is CASSLSMLNTEAFF. CDR3 nucleotide sequence: TGTGCCAGCAGCTTGAGTATGCTGAACACTGAAGCTTTCTTT.

The chain couples TRBV7-2 to TRBJ2-2; a possible D gene is TRBD2 (6 bases). The CDR3 is made up of 15 amino acids. V lost 9 bases to trimming and J lost 5 bases, with 19 bases between them. Germline CDR1 and CDR2: SGHTA and FQGNSA. CDR3 amino acids: CASFPNRGKTGELFF. The CDR3 coding sequence is TGTGCCAGTTTCCCCAACCGGGGGAAAACCGGGGAGCTGTTTTTT.

This sequence joins TRBV28 and TRBJ1-5; no clear D. The germline V and J ends were trimmed by 4 bases and 0 bases, with 13 bases remaining between them. CDR1 is MDHEN, CDR2 SYDVKM, per germline. The CDR3 contains 16 residues. The CDR3 DNA reads as TGTGCCAGCAGTTACGGGCCGGGAGTTAGCAATCAGCCCCAGCATTTT. Its protein product is CASSYGPGVSNQPQHF.

This rearrangement joins TRBV10-2 to TRBJ2-5; possibly TRBD1 or TRBD2 for D (5 bases each). The V end was cut by 8 bases, the J end by 1 base, with 17 bases between. The germline V gene encodes CDR1 WSHSY and CDR2 SAAADI. This CDR3 comprises 15 residues. The CDR3 reads CASLIGAGGQETQYF. In DNA form, the CDR3 reads TGCGCCAGCCTGATCGGGGCCGGAGGCCAAGAGACCCAGTACTTC.

The J gene is TRBJ2-2, the V gene TRBV2, with TRBD1 matching over 12 bases. The CDR3 runs 17 residues. With V trimmed by 5 bases and J by 6 bases, 10 bases remained unmatched. Germline V CDR1 and CDR2: SNHLY, FYNNEI. Here the CDR3 DNA reads TGTGCCAGCAGTTCTTCCCGGGACAGGGGGCGGGCCGGGGAGCTGTTTTTT. It yields the protein CASSSSRDRGRAGELFF.

The chain recombines TRBV15 with TRBJ1-1; D ambiguous. The CDR3 contains 13 residues. Germline CDR1 and CDR2: LNHNV and YYDKDF (reference sequence). Between the trimmed V and J ends, which lost 0 bases and 8 bases, there was a span of 10 bases. CDR3 protein: CATSRDGIGEAFF. The CDR3 nucleotides are TGTGCCACCAGCAGAGATGGAATAGGGGAAGCTTTCTTT.

This clone was seen more than once but under ten times. This chain links TRBV7-6 with TRBJ1-1; the match to TRBD1 covers 8 bases. The CDR3 has 15 amino acids. Germline CDR1 SGHVS, CDR2 FNYEAQ. Trimming at V came to 4 bases and at J to 4 bases, leaving 8 bases not matched to a gene. CDR3 sequence: CASSSGQAGGTEAFF. CDR3 DNA sequence: TGTGCCAGCAGCTCGGGACAGGCCGGGGGCACTGAAGCTTTCTTT.

This chain links TRBV9 with TRBJ1-2; 9 nucleotides align to TRBD1. The germline V gene has CDR1 SGDLS and CDR2 YYNGEE. With V trimmed by 4 bases and J by 4 bases, 11 bases remained unmatched. This CDR3 has 16 amino acids. The CDR3 loop is CASSPTDRGLSYGYTF. The CDR3 region has the DNA TGTGCCAGCAGCCCAACGGACAGGGGACTGAGCTATGGCTACACCTTC.

This chain uses TRBV10-3 with TRBJ1-5, with D perhaps TRBD1 (6 bases). CDR3 length: 13 amino acids. Looked up from germline, CDR1 is ENHRY and CDR2 is SYGVKD. The V end lost 4 bases, the J end lost 5 bases, and 9 bases lay between the germline ends. The chain's CDR3 is CAISGSGDQPQHF. For the CDR3, the DNA is TGTGCCATCAGTGGATCAGGGGATCAGCCCCAGCATTTT.

This chain connects TRBV28 to TRBJ2-4; D gene unclear. Deletions cut 6 bases from V and 0 bases from J, with 12 bases between. CDR3 length: 15 amino acids. Germline CDR1 is MDHEN and CDR2 is SYDVKM. The CDR3 DNA sequence: TGTGCCAGCAGCGACATTTCTCCAGCCAAAAACATTCAGTACTTC. It specifies CASSDISPAKNIQYF.

The chain links TRBV19 to TRBJ1-4, with D uncertain. Trimming stripped 2 bases from V and 0 bases from J, with 7 bases between. The CDR3 runs to 15 residues. The germline V gene has CDR1 LNHDA and CDR2 SQIVND (reference sequence). CDR3 coding DNA: TGTGCCAGTAGTATATCCGGGGCAACTAATGAAAAACTGTTTTTT. Its translation is CASSISGATNEKLFF.